This T cell receptor beta chain was retrieved from a study of identical twins. The table lists this clonotype with many counts. As yet, its antigen is unknown. TCRdb independently ran MiXCR on the 5' RACE reads; one entry per CDR3 protein. Here the sample spans about 690,000 distinct CDR3 sequences, over 5% being singletons. Findings and limits, study-wide: With beta out-of-frame sequences, excess sharing by twins was weaker. There is a chance that invariant MAIT and iNKT cells partially muddied zero-insertion analyses.

The CDR3 is 13 amino acids. Germline values: CDR1 SQVTM, CDR2 ANQGSEA. Losses at the gene ends were 4 bases for V and 10 bases for J; bases not matched to a gene: 8. The chain is built from TRBV29-1 and TRBJ2-1; 9 bases map to TRBD2. This receptor was obtained from a man aged 18 to 30 in good health. Sample: naive T cells sorted from blood. DNA of the CDR3: TGCAGCGTTGGACTAGCGGCACCGGGGGAGCAGTTCTTC. This codes for CSVGLAAPGEQFF.